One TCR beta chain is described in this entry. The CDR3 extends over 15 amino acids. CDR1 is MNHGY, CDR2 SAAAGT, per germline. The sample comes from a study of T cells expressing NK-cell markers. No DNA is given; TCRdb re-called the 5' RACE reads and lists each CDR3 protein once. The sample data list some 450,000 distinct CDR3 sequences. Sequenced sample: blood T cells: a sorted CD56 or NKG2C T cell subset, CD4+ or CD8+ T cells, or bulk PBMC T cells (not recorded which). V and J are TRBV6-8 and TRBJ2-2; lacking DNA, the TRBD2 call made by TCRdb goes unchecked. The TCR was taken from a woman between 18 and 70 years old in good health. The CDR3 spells CASSYSGRCTGELFF.